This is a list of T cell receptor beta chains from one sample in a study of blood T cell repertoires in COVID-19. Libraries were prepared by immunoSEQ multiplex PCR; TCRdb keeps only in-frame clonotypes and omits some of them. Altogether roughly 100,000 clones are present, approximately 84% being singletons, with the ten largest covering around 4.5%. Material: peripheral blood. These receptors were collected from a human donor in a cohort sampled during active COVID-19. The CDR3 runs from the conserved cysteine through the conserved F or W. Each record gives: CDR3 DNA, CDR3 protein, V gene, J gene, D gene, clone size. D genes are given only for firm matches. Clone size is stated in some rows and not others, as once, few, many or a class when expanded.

cdr3_nt: TGTGCCAGCAGCTCGACAGGGTTATCTAGCACAGATACGCAGTATTTT
cdr3_aa: CASSSTGLSSTDTQYF
v_call: TRBV7-2
j_call: TRBJ2-3
d_call: TRBD1
clone_size: .

cdr3_nt: TGTGCCAGCAGCTTGACTAACAATCAGCCCCAGCATTTT
cdr3_aa: CASSLTNNQPQHF
v_call: TRBV7-6
j_call: TRBJ1-5
d_call: .
clone_size: .

cdr3_nt: TGTGCCAGCAGCTTAGACACAGGGGCCAATGAAAAACTGTTTTTT
cdr3_aa: CASSLDTGANEKLFF
v_call: TRBV7-2
j_call: TRBJ1-4
d_call: TRBD1
clone_size: .

cdr3_nt: TGTGCCAGCAGCTTAGGGTTCCAGACAGGGTCGCCTTACGAGCAGTACTTC
cdr3_aa: CASSLGFQTGSPYEQYF
v_call: TRBV11-2
j_call: TRBJ2-7
d_call: TRBD1
clone_size: .

cdr3_nt: TGTGCCAGCAGCTCCACCGGGACAGGGGCAGATACGCAGTATTTT
cdr3_aa: CASSSTGTGADTQYF
v_call: TRBV7-3
j_call: TRBJ2-3
d_call: TRBD1
clone_size: .

cdr3_nt: TGTGCCAGCAGCTTAAGGCAGGGCGGCGAAGCTTTCTTT
cdr3_aa: CASSLRQGGEAFF
v_call: TRBV11-2
j_call: TRBJ1-1
d_call: .
clone_size: .

cdr3_nt: TGTGCCAGTAGTATCGTTGTGGCAGACAGGATCCAGCCCCAGCATTTT
cdr3_aa: CASSIVVADRIQPQHF
v_call: TRBV19
j_call: TRBJ1-5
d_call: .
clone_size: .

cdr3_nt: TGTGCCAGCAGTTTCGCGGGACTAGCGGGGGGGCCGGGCTCCTACAATGAGCAGTTCTTC
cdr3_aa: CASSFAGLAGGPGSYNEQFF
v_call: TRBV28
j_call: TRBJ2-1
d_call: TRBD2
clone_size: .

cdr3_nt: TGTGCCAGTAGTACCGGACAGGGTAATAACGGGGAGCTGTTTTTT
cdr3_aa: CASSTGQGNNGELFF
v_call: TRBV19
j_call: TRBJ2-2
d_call: TRBD1
clone_size: .

cdr3_nt: TGCGCCAGCAGCCAGGTGCCTGGGACCCGGACAGGGGGCCTGGGTGAGCAGTTCTTC
cdr3_aa: CASSQVPGTRTGGLGEQFF
v_call: TRBV4-1
j_call: TRBJ2-1
d_call: TRBD1
clone_size: .

cdr3_nt: TGTGCCAGTAGTAGTCGGCGGGGGGGCTACAATGAGCAGTTCTTC
cdr3_aa: CASSSRRGGYNEQFF
v_call: TRBV19
j_call: TRBJ2-1
d_call: TRBD2
clone_size: .

cdr3_nt: TGTGCCAGCAGCCGAAGAGGGACTTACTACGAGCAGTACTTC
cdr3_aa: CASSRRGTYYEQYF
v_call: TRBV5-6
j_call: TRBJ2-7
d_call: .
clone_size: .

cdr3_nt: TGTGCCAGCAGCTTAACCGGGACAGATTACGAGCAGTACTTC
cdr3_aa: CASSLTGTDYEQYF
v_call: TRBV7-2
j_call: TRBJ2-7
d_call: TRBD1
clone_size: .

cdr3_nt: TGTGCCAGCAGCCAAGTAGCGGGGGGAATTGGCTACACCTTC
cdr3_aa: CASSQVAGGIGYTF
v_call: TRBV3-1/TRBV3-2
j_call: TRBJ1-2
d_call: .
clone_size: .

cdr3_nt: TGTGCCAGCAGGAAAAGCGCCACAGAGACCCAGTACTTC
cdr3_aa: CASRKSATETQYF
v_call: TRBV28
j_call: TRBJ2-5
d_call: .
clone_size: .

cdr3_nt: TGTGCCAGTAGTCCGGGAGGGAACACCGGGGAGCTGTTTTTT
cdr3_aa: CASSPGGNTGELFF
v_call: TRBV19
j_call: TRBJ2-2
d_call: TRBD2
clone_size: .

cdr3_nt: TGCGCCAGCAGCCCGACAGGGTATGTGTACGAGCAGTACTTC
cdr3_aa: CASSPTGYVYEQYF
v_call: TRBV5-1
j_call: TRBJ2-7
d_call: TRBD1
clone_size: .

cdr3_nt: TGTGCCAGCAGTTCATGGGACAGGGGGCTCTACGAGCAGTACTTC
cdr3_aa: CASSSWDRGLYEQYF
v_call: TRBV6-5
j_call: TRBJ2-7
d_call: TRBD1
clone_size: .

cdr3_nt: TGTGCCAGCAGCTTCGGGAAGGGTATTCCCTATGGCTACACCTTC
cdr3_aa: CASSFGKGIPYGYTF
v_call: TRBV7-2
j_call: TRBJ1-2
d_call: .
clone_size: .

cdr3_nt: TGTGCCAGCAGTCCCGCGTACGAGCAGTACTTC
cdr3_aa: CASSPAYEQYF
v_call: TRBV6-2/TRBV6-3
j_call: TRBJ2-7
d_call: .
clone_size: .

cdr3_nt: TGTGCCAGCAGCTTAGTCGCGACCCAACTAAGACACATTCAGTACTTC
cdr3_aa: CASSLVATQLRHIQYF
v_call: TRBV7-2
j_call: TRBJ2-4
d_call: .
clone_size: .

cdr3_nt: TGTGCCAGTAGACAGTACACTGAAGCTTTCTTT
cdr3_aa: CASRQYTEAFF
v_call: TRBV2
j_call: TRBJ1-1
d_call: .
clone_size: .

cdr3_nt: TGTGCCAGCAGCCTCGGATTAGGGACTAGCGGGGGGAGCTCCTACAATGAGCAGTTCTTC
cdr3_aa: CASSLGLGTSGGSSYNEQFF
v_call: TRBV9
j_call: TRBJ2-1
d_call: TRBD2
clone_size: .

cdr3_nt: TGTGCCAGCAGCGTCGGGCAAGAGACCCAGTACTTC
cdr3_aa: CASSVGQETQYF
v_call: TRBV9
j_call: TRBJ2-5
d_call: .
clone_size: .

cdr3_nt: TGTGCCAGCAGCTTTGGGAAAACAGGGATCGGCTACACCTTC
cdr3_aa: CASSFGKTGIGYTF
v_call: TRBV7-8
j_call: TRBJ1-2
d_call: .
clone_size: few

cdr3_nt: TGTGCCAGCATCAGGCGAGAGACCCAGTACTTC
cdr3_aa: CASIRRETQYF
v_call: TRBV28
j_call: TRBJ2-5
d_call: .
clone_size: .

cdr3_nt: TGTGCCAGCAGCGTAGGCAAGGGGAGGAATGAGCTGTTTTTT
cdr3_aa: CASSVGKGRNELFF
v_call: TRBV9
j_call: TRBJ2-2
d_call: .
clone_size: .

cdr3_nt: TGTGCCAGCTCACCACTCGGGACTAGGGGTGGCAATGAGCAGTTCTTC
cdr3_aa: CASSPLGTRGGNEQFF
v_call: TRBV18
j_call: TRBJ2-1
d_call: TRBD2
clone_size: .

cdr3_nt: TGTGCCAGCAGCCCTCTTTTGAAGCGGGGGGCCCCTAGCTCCTACAATGAGCAGTTCTTC
cdr3_aa: CASSPLLKRGAPSSYNEQFF
v_call: TRBV9
j_call: TRBJ2-1
d_call: TRBD2
clone_size: .

cdr3_nt: TGTGCTAGTGGTTTGGCCCTTTCGGAGCAGTTCTTC
cdr3_aa: CASGLALSEQFF
v_call: TRBV12-5
j_call: TRBJ2-1
d_call: .
clone_size: .

cdr3_nt: TGTGCCAGCAGCTTCGTAACAGGGCAGTCCTACAATGAGCAGTTCTTC
cdr3_aa: CASSFVTGQSYNEQFF
v_call: TRBV11-1
j_call: TRBJ2-1
d_call: .
clone_size: once

cdr3_nt: TGTGCCAGCAGCCCTTTAGGCGCTATAATAGGGGCTGAGCAGTTCTTC
cdr3_aa: CASSPLGAIIGAEQFF
v_call: TRBV3-1/TRBV3-2
j_call: TRBJ2-1
d_call: .
clone_size: .

cdr3_nt: TGCGCCAGCAGCCGTAAGGGGGCGCCGACCGGGGAGCTGTTTTTT
cdr3_aa: CASSRKGAPTGELFF
v_call: TRBV4-3
j_call: TRBJ2-2
d_call: TRBD1
clone_size: .

cdr3_nt: TGTGCCAGCAGCCAACCCGACGCGGGGCTGGATACGCAGTATTTT
cdr3_aa: CASSQPDAGLDTQYF
v_call: TRBV3-1/TRBV3-2
j_call: TRBJ2-3
d_call: .
clone_size: .